This T cell receptor beta chain stems from a study of OX40 agonist ivuxolimab in advanced cancers. This CDR3 has 14 amino acids. The germline V gene has CDR1 SGHRS and CDR2 YFSETQ. V was pared by 5 bases and J by 0 bases, with 10 bases between. TCRdb keeps only in-frame clones here, not all; method: immunoSEQ multiplex PCR. This sample has about 72,000 clones, with approximately 90% found just once. Material: CD4+ or CD8+ T cells sorted from blood, obtained in a trial of the OX40 agonist ivuxolimab. This TCR came from an adult with an advanced solid tumor such as melanoma, head and neck, liver or kidney cancer. The chain has TRBV5-1 and TRBJ2-3; a weak D match, TRBD2 (5 bases). In DNA form, the CDR3 reads TGCGCCAGCAGAACGGGAACTAGCACAGATACGCAGTATTTT. It codes for CASRTGTSTDTQYF.